Sequencing of this TCR beta chain was carried out in a study of a mutant IDH1 vaccine in newly diagnosed glioma. Repertoires were generated with immunoSEQ multiplex PCR, while TCRdb's copy carries only in-frame clones and drops some. The data contain roughly 48,000 clones, about three quarters of them singletons. Time point given: week 35, safety follow-up. Topical imiquimod accompanied each vaccine dose, which consisted of 300 ug of mutant IDH1 20-mer peptide. Points on this clone: Antigen specificity is unknown.

The receptor was isolated from a man aged 35-49 years with glioma. This sample comprised PBMCs, obtained from a glioma patient whose treatment included an IDH1 peptide vaccine.

This chain's CDR3 is CASTGTALRQYF. CDR3 sequence (DNA): TGTGCCAGCACTGGGACGGCCCTACGGCAGTACTTC. The J gene is TRBJ2-7, the V gene TRBV6-1; D may correspond to TRBD1 or TRBD2 (5 bases each). The V gene lost 7 bases and the J gene lost 9 bases, with 16 bases spanning the gap. CDR3 length: 12 amino acids. Germline-derived CDR1 and CDR2 are MNHNS and SASEGT.